A single sample is the source of the 26 T cell receptor beta chains below, sequenced in a study of radiation and T cells in renal cell carcinoma. Sequencing was performed with immunoSEQ multiplex PCR; in TCRdb, only in-frame clones are kept and a portion is missing. The sample lists around 94,000 clones; approximately 86% were seen once. Time point: blood 4 weeks post-SBRT, at nephrectomy. Treatment defined: 15 Gy SBRT to primary tumor, nephrectomy 4 weeks later. The specimen was blood, collected from a patient whose treatment included radiotherapy and nephrectomy. Receptors were obtained from a man aged 50-59 years with renal cell carcinoma.

This clone was seen once. V usage is TRBV30 and J usage is TRBJ1-4; the D is unclear. The V gene lost 3 bases and the J gene lost 7 bases, with 21 bases spanning the gap. From germline, CDR1 is GTSNPN and CDR2 SVGIG (reference sequence). The CDR3 totals 16 residues. CDR3 nucleotides: TGTGCCTGGAGCTTTCGGGCCCCTTCAGCACGTGAAAAACTGTTTTTT. It codes for CAWSFRAPSAREKLFF.

The rearrangement links TRBV2 to TRBJ2-3; no clear D. The CDR3 sequence is 14 residues long. V was trimmed by 3 bases and J by 0 bases, leaving 7 bases between them. The germline V gene encodes CDR1 SNHLY and CDR2 FYNNEI. The CDR3 is CASSESTSTDTQYF. CDR3 sequence (DNA): TGTGCCAGCAGTGAGTCTACTAGCACAGATACGCAGTATTTT.

The chain employs TRBV7-2 and TRBJ1-1, with a possible D match to TRBD1 (5 bases). V lost 3 bases and J lost 4, with 12 bases in between. Per the germline V gene, CDR1 is SGHTA and CDR2 is FQGNSA. There are 14 residues in the CDR3. This CDR3 is CASSFLGEGTEAFF. The CDR3 DNA follows: TGTGCCAGCAGCTTTCTAGGGGAAGGCACTGAAGCTTTCTTT.

The CDR3 sequence is CASSPSTGLSEPYGYTF. CDR3 coding DNA: TGTGCCAGCAGCCCTTCCACAGGTCTGTCGGAACCATATGGCTACACCTTC. This rearrangement joins TRBV9 to TRBJ1-2; weak D call: TRBD1 (5 bases). CDR1 is SGDLS, CDR2 YYNGEE, per germline. The ends were cut back, 4 bases at V and 5 bases at J, with 24 bases in the middle. CDR3 length equals 17 residues.

The rearrangement links TRBV10-3 to TRBJ2-5; D unclear. Germline CDR1 and CDR2: ENHRY and SYGVKD. The CDR3 covers 13 residues. The V and J ends lost 0 bases and 5 bases respectively, with 7 bases between them. The CDR3 sequence: CAISESTMETQYF. CDR3 nucleotides: TGTGCCATCAGTGAGTCGACAATGGAGACCCAGTACTTC.

The chain combines TRBV28 with TRBJ1-1; D perhaps matches TRBD1 (5 bases). Between the trimmed V and J ends, which lost 5 bases and 3 bases, there was a span of 10 bases. The CDR3 is 13 amino acids. Germline V gives CDR1 MDHEN, CDR2 SYDVKM. CDR3 sequence: CASSLWGDTEAFF. In DNA, the CDR3 is TGTGCCAGCAGTCTGTGGGGGGACACTGAAGCTTTCTTT.

The V call is TRBV2, the J call TRBJ1-1; D is uncertain. The CDR3 consists of 14 residues. Trimming shortened V by 3 bases and J by 0 bases, and 8 bases separated the two germline ends. Germline CDR1 is SNHLY and CDR2 is FYNNEI. CDR3 region: CASSEERLNTEAFF. The CDR3 nucleotides are TGTGCCAGCAGTGAGGAGAGGTTGAACACTGAAGCTTTCTTT.

CDR3 amino acids: CASSQTGESNQPQHF. The CDR3 nucleotides are TGTGCCAGCAGTCAGACAGGGGAAAGCAATCAGCCCCAGCATTTT. The chain has TRBV6-5 and TRBJ1-5; 8 nucleotides line up with TRBD1. With 5 bases clipped from V and 1 base from J, the junction kept 4 bases outside the gene matches. Germline CDR1 MNHEY, CDR2 SVGAGI. The CDR3 is made up of 15 amino acids.

The chain employs TRBV5-1 and TRBJ2-1, with 15 nucleotides matching TRBD2. Germline V lookup: CDR1 SGHRS, CDR2 YFSETQ. The V and J ends lost 3 bases and 10 bases, in that order; junction bases with no gene match: 2. CDR3 length: 14 amino acids. CDR3 in amino acids: CASSSGLAGGEQFF. The CDR3 coding sequence is TGCGCCAGCAGCTCGGGACTAGCGGGGGGCGAGCAGTTCTTC.

CDR3 amino acids: CASSLARSSGGADTQYF. The DNA of the CDR3 is TGTGCCAGCAGCTTAGCGAGGTCTAGCGGGGGGGCCGATACGCAGTATTTT. This sequence joins TRBV7-2 and TRBJ2-3; 12 nucleotides line up with TRBD2. Germline loops: CDR1 SGHTA, CDR2 FQGNSA. The trim removed 0 bases at V and 6 bases at J, leaving 7 bases unmatched. This CDR3 region has 17 residues.

The chain is built from TRBV29-1 and TRBJ2-5; perhaps TRBD1 as D (6 bases). The V end was cut by 5 bases, the J end by 5 bases, with 12 bases between. Per the germline V gene, CDR1 is SQVTM and CDR2 is ANQGSEA. This CDR3 has 12 residues. CDR3: CSVQGPGETQYF. In DNA form, the CDR3 reads TGCAGCGTTCAGGGGCCAGGGGAGACCCAGTACTTC.

Of note for this clone: This may arise from a read error, as a much more abundant clone is one base away. V is TRBV7-8 and J is TRBJ1-1; D gene uncertain. Trimming took 1 base from V and 1 from J, leaving 4 bases between them. Germline V gene data show CDR1 as SGHVS and CDR2 as FQNEAQ. The CDR3 consists of 13 residues. CDR3 DNA: TGTGCCAGCAGCTTAGTAGGGAACACTGAAGCTTTCTTT. It codes for CASSLVGNTEAFF.

J is TRBJ1-2 and V is TRBV19; the match to TRBD1 covers 12 bases. The CDR3 loop spans 14 amino acids. The trim removed 3 bases at V and 7 bases at J, leaving 3 bases unmatched. Germline CDR1 is LNHDA and CDR2 is SQIVND (reference sequence). CDR3: CASSISGQGAGYTF. In DNA form, the CDR3 reads TGTGCCAGTAGTATCTCGGGACAGGGGGCTGGCTACACCTTC.

The sample holds a few counts of this clone. This chain links TRBV30 with TRBJ2-7; D is tentatively TRBD1 or TRBD2 (5 bases each). CDR1 GTSNPN and CDR2 SVGIG come from the germline V gene (reference sequence). V shed 6 bases and J shed 1 base, with 7 bases lying between them. CDR3 size: 11 residues. CDR3 residues: CACGGSYEQYF. In DNA form, the CDR3 reads TGTGCCTGTGGGGGATCCTACGAGCAGTACTTC.

V gene TRBV7-2 combines with J gene TRBJ1-2; unclear D gene. The CDR3 has 15 amino acids. The V and J ends lost 1 base and 2 bases respectively, with 11 bases between them. The germline V gene has CDR1 SGHTA and CDR2 FQGNSA. The CDR3 loop is CASSLVAVLNYGYTF. The DNA for the CDR3 is TGTGCCAGCAGCTTAGTAGCCGTACTCAACTATGGCTACACCTTC.

This clone was recorded only once. J is TRBJ2-3 and V is TRBV7-3; 12 bases align to TRBD2. In germline, CDR1 is SGHTA, CDR2 FQGTGA. CDR3 length: 20 residues. The V gene end was trimmed by 5 bases and the J gene end by 0 bases; junction bases not matched to a gene: 15. The CDR3 DNA reads TGTGCCAGCAGCCCCTTAAGACTAGCGGGGGTCCCTACTAGCACAGATACGCAGTATTTT. Protein sequence: CASSPLRLAGVPTSTDTQYF.

The chain uses TRBV9 and TRBJ2-1; the match to TRBD2 covers 12 bases. Trimming removed 0 bases from V and 5 bases from J; junction bases left unmatched: 3. The CDR3 spans 16 residues. CDR1 and CDR2 from the germline V gene are SGDLS and YYNGEE. The CDR3 coding sequence is TGTGCCAGCAGCGTAGGGCTAGCGGGAGGGGACAATGAGCAGTTCTTC. It yields the protein CASSVGLAGGDNEQFF.

The chain combines TRBV9 with TRBJ1-2, with 8 nucleotides matching TRBD1. Trimming took 0 bases from V and 5 from J; bases not matched to a gene: 6. This CDR3 contains 15 residues. Germline loops: CDR1 SGDLS, CDR2 YYNGEE. CDR3 sequence (DNA): TGTGCCAGCAGCGTAGGGACAGGGCTGGGATATGGCTACACCTTC. Translation gives CASSVGTGLGYGYTF.

The chain couples TRBV10-2 to TRBJ2-2, with 12 bases that match TRBD1. There are 17 residues in the CDR3. Germline trimming cut 3 bases from V and 4 bases from J; bases unmatched to any gene: 6. Germline loops: CDR1 WSHSY, CDR2 SAAADI. The CDR3 region is CASSDPGQGAGTGELFF. The DNA of the CDR3 is TGCGCCAGCAGTGATCCGGGACAGGGGGCGGGCACCGGGGAGCTGTTTTTT.

This chain joins TRBV28 and TRBJ2-7; 9 bases map to TRBD2. The CDR3 totals 14 residues. V shed 2 bases and J 2 bases; nucleotides not matched to a gene: 1. Germline lookup yields CDR1 MDHEN and CDR2 SYDVKM. For the CDR3, the DNA is TGTGCCAGCAGTTTAGCGGGAGGGCCCTACGAGCAGTACTTC. Translated, it gives CASSLAGGPYEQYF.

The rearrangement links TRBV18 to TRBJ1-4; weak D call: TRBD1 (6 bases). The CDR3 loop spans 14 amino acids. Trimming took off 8 bases at V and 2 bases at J, with 12 bases between the two ends. Germline-derived CDR1 and CDR2 are KGHSH and LQKENI. CDR3: CASPAGGTNEKLFF. CDR3 nucleotide sequence: TGTGCCAGCCCAGCGGGGGGCACTAATGAAAAACTGTTTTTT.

This chain uses TRBV9 with TRBJ2-3, with D possibly matching TRBD1 (6 bases). This CDR3 spans 13 amino acids. Germline lookup yields CDR1 SGDLS and CDR2 YYNGEE. V shed 1 base and J shed 9 bases, with 12 bases lying between them. The CDR3 region is CASSVRSTGTQYF. In nucleotides, the CDR3 is TGTGCCAGCAGCGTACGGTCTACAGGGACGCAGTATTTT.

A single count supports this clone. The V call is TRBV20-1, the J call TRBJ2-3; D is ambiguous. The length of the CDR3 is 11 residues. V was trimmed by 6 bases and J by 6 bases, leaving 10 bases between them. CDR1 DFQATT and CDR2 SNEGSKA come from the germline V gene (reference sequence). CDR3 amino acids: CSAGPRDTQYF. The CDR3 nucleotides are TGCAGTGCAGGACCGCGGGATACGCAGTATTTT.

The chain has TRBV5-5 and TRBJ1-3, with D perhaps TRBD1 (5 bases). The CDR3 contains 16 residues. V shed 0 bases and J shed 0 bases, with 10 bases lying between them. The germline V gene has CDR1 SGHKS and CDR2 YYEKEE (reference sequence). CDR3 coding DNA: TGTGCCAGCAGCTTGGCCGGGGGGAGCTCTGGAAACACCATATATTTT. Translating it yields CASSLAGGSSGNTIYF.

CDR3: CASSVGSHYPNYGYTF. CDR3 in DNA: TGTGCCAGCAGCGTGGGCAGCCACTACCCCAACTATGGCTACACCTTC. J is TRBJ1-2 and V is TRBV9; D gene uncertain. Germline V CDR1 and CDR2: SGDLS, YYNGEE. The CDR3 is made up of 16 amino acids. With 2 bases removed from V and 2 bases from J, the gap between germline ends came to 16 bases.

This clone is a singleton in its sample. V and J are TRBV27 and TRBJ2-7; 7 bases map to TRBD2. With 4 bases clipped from V and 5 bases from J, the junction kept 11 bases outside the gene matches. This CDR3 spans 15 amino acids. CDR1 is MNHEY and CDR2 is SMNVEV in the germline V gene (reference sequence). CDR3 nucleotides: TGTGCCAGCAGTTCCCTCCTCGGACTAGTCAACGAGCAGTACTTC. Amino acids: CASSSLLGLVNEQYF.